The clone carrying this TCR beta chain occurred a few times. Antigen unknown. This record belongs to a study of response to subunit inactivated influenza vaccine. Findings and caveats of the study: Few additional T cells are recruited per seasonal influenza vaccination, authors suggested.

This CDR3 contains 15 residues. Trimming stripped 6 bases from V and 5 bases from J, with 19 bases between. From the RT-PCR reads, TCRdb called clonotypes with MiXCR, one entry per CDR3 protein. The sample consists of 500,000 to 600,000 distinct CDR3 sequences, 10% to 15% of them appearing once. The rearrangement joins TRBV12-3 or TRBV12-4 to TRBJ2-5; TRBD1 or TRBD2 may be the D gene (5 bases each). The input for sequencing was PBMCs from blood, taken on the day of vaccination. The TCR was taken from a man in his fifties who received an inactivated influenza vaccine. The CDR3 nucleotides are TGTGCCAGCAGCGCCGGGGCTCCGGGATGGGAGACCCAGTACTTC. Translation: CASSAGAPGWETQYF.